The 19 T cell receptor beta chains listed next were all sequenced from one sample in a study of cytomegalovirus exposure and HLA in healthy donors. PCR was performed using 60 Vbeta and 13 Jbeta primers. Libraries were prepared by immunoSEQ multiplex PCR; TCRdb keeps only in-frame clonotypes and omits some of them. The repertoire consists of over 150,000 clones, with 70% to 80% occurring once and the leading ten covering 3.5% to 4.5%. Sequencing used PBMCs. Every receptor here comes from a man aged 30 to 39 in good health and CMV-seropositive.

V gene TRBV19 combines with J gene TRBJ2-3; D possibly corresponds to TRBD2 (5 bases). The CDR3 covers 12 residues. Germline assignment: CDR1 LNHDA and CDR2 SQIVND (reference sequence). V shed 10 bases and J shed 5 bases, with 13 bases lying between them. CDR3 amino acids: CATAGEGDTQYF. In DNA, the CDR3 is TGTGCCACCGCCGGAGAGGGAGATACGCAGTATTTT.

This clone occurred a few times. The chain links TRBV7-7 to TRBJ2-7, with 7 bases matching TRBD1. The CDR3 totals 14 residues. Trimming cost V 3 bases and J 0 bases; bases outside gene matches: 2. Germline V gene lookup returns CDR1 SSHAT and CDR2 FNYEAQ (reference sequence). The CDR3 coding sequence is TGTGCCAGCAGCTTGGACAGGAGCTCCTACGAGCAGTACTTC. Protein: CASSLDRSSYEQYF.

The chain couples TRBV7-3 to TRBJ2-7; 7 bases line up with TRBD1. The trim removed 5 bases at V and 2 bases at J, leaving 3 bases unmatched. CDR1 and CDR2 from the germline V gene are SGHTA and FQGTGA. There are 13 residues in the CDR3. This chain's CDR3 is CASSATGAYEQYF. The CDR3 bases are TGTGCCAGCAGCGCTACAGGGGCCTACGAGCAGTACTTC. The full variable domain, its missing parts supplied by reference TRBV7-3 and TRBJ2-7, is GAGVSQTPSNKVTEKGKYVELRCDPISGHTALYWYRQSLGQGPEFLIYFQGTGAADDSGLPNDRFFAVRPEGSVSTLKIQRTERGDSAVYLCASSATGAYEQYFGPGTRLTVT.

The genes are TRBV30 and TRBJ2-7; D is possibly TRBD1 (5 bases). The CDR3 has 11 residues. From germline, CDR1 is GTSNPN and CDR2 SVGIG (reference sequence). The ends were cut back, 5 bases at V and 4 bases at J, with 9 bases in the middle. The CDR3 loop reads CAWAGFYEQYF. CDR3 nucleotide sequence: TGTGCCTGGGCAGGGTTTTACGAGCAGTACTTC.

The count of this clone is one. The chain links TRBV28 to TRBJ1-2; TRBD1 aligns across 8 bases. CDR3 length: 15 amino acids. The germline V gene has CDR1 MDHEN and CDR2 SYDVKM. The J segment lost 1 base and the V segment lost 5 bases, leaving 6 bases of the junction unmatched. This CDR3 is CASSTEDRDNYGYTF. The DNA of the CDR3 is TGTGCCAGCAGTACAGAGGACAGGGATAACTATGGCTACACCTTC.

For the CDR3, the DNA is TGTGCAAGTCGCCCCACCGGCGGGGATGGGCAAGAGACCCAGTACTTC. It translates to CASRPTGGDGQETQYF. V and J are TRBV12-2 and TRBJ2-5; the table gives TRBD2 as D, unverified against the DNA. TRBV12-2 represents a pseudogene. The CDR3 is made up of 16 amino acids.

The rearrangement links TRBV6-5 to TRBJ2-7; TRBD1 matches 7 bases. CDR1 and CDR2 (germline): MNHEY, SVGAGI. The CDR3 consists of 15 residues. Trimming removed 6 bases from V and 0 bases from J; junction bases left unmatched: 8. The CDR3 loop is CASRPTGEPSYEQYF. CDR3 DNA: TGTGCCAGCAGGCCTACAGGGGAGCCCTCCTACGAGCAGTACTTC.

The chain carries TRBV18 and TRBJ2-4, with 10 bases lining up with TRBD1. The J segment lost 6 bases and the V segment lost 3 bases, leaving 2 bases of the junction unmatched. Germline values: CDR1 KGHSH, CDR2 LQKENI. This CDR3 contains 14 residues. The chain's CDR3 is CASSPDRGRNIQYF. The CDR3 nucleotides read TGTGCCAGCTCACCCGACAGGGGGCGAAACATTCAGTACTTC.

The chain employs TRBV5-1 and TRBJ2-3; the D is unclear. CDR3 length: 16 amino acids. Germline V gene lookup returns CDR1 SGHRS and CDR2 YFSETQ. Trimming took off 7 bases at V and 0 bases at J, with 18 bases between the two ends. The CDR3 loop reads CASGPSGGHSTDTQYF. The CDR3 DNA follows: TGCGCCAGCGGCCCATCAGGTGGGCATAGCACAGATACGCAGTATTTT.

This clone has just one count. V gene TRBV6-5 combines with J gene TRBJ2-7, with D possibly TRBD1 on 5 matching bases. V lost 2 bases to trimming and J lost 3 bases, with 8 bases between them. The CDR3 contains 13 residues. Germline V lookup: CDR1 MNHEY, CDR2 SVGAGI. The CDR3 nucleotides read TGTGCCAGCAGTTACGAAAGGGGCTACGAGCAGTACTTC. It specifies CASSYERGYEQYF.

This rearrangement joins TRBV19 to TRBJ2-4; 9 bases are shared with TRBD1. V trimming: 8 bases; J trimming: 2 bases; junction bases outside the gene matches: 13. The CDR3 is 17 amino acids. CDR1 LNHDA and CDR2 SQIVND come from the germline V gene (reference sequence). The CDR3 DNA follows: TGTGCCAGTGCACCGGGACAGGGAATATTCACCAAAAACATTCAGTACTTC. It translates to CASAPGQGIFTKNIQYF.

The chain joins TRBV6-1 to TRBJ2-7; 7 bases map to TRBD1. From germline, CDR1 is MNHNS and CDR2 SASEGT. The CDR3 length is 14 residues. V was pared by 7 bases and J by 5 bases, with 11 bases of the junction left unmatched. CDR3 region: CASKESTGRNEQYF. CDR3 sequence (DNA): TGTGCCAGCAAGGAGTCGACAGGGCGGAACGAGCAGTACTTC.

This chain connects TRBV5-4 to TRBJ1-4, with unresolved D. The CDR3 runs to 13 residues. V shed 1 base and J shed 5 bases, with 6 bases lying between them. The germline V gene encodes CDR1 SGHNT and CDR2 YYREEE (reference sequence). CDR3 in DNA: TGTGCCAGCAGCTTGCAGGAAAATGAAAAACTGTTTTTT. Translating it yields CASSLQENEKLFF. The whole variable domain, filled in from reference TRBV5-4 and TRBJ1-4, reads ETGVTQSPTHLIKTRGQQVTLRCSSQSGHNTVSWYQQALGQGPQFIFQYYREEENGRGNFPPRFSGLQFPNYSSELNVNALELDDSALYLCASSLQENEKLFFGSGTQLSVL.

As DNA, the CDR3 is TGTGCCAGCAGTTCGCCTGGACAGGGCTTCTATGGCTACACCTTC. The encoded protein is CASSSPGQGFYGYTF. This rearrangement joins TRBV28 to TRBJ1-2; 8 bases agree with TRBD1. With 4 bases clipped from V and 4 bases from J, the junction kept 8 bases outside the gene matches. Looked up from germline, CDR1 is MDHEN and CDR2 is SYDVKM. CDR3 length equals 15 residues.

The rearrangement joins TRBV19 to TRBJ1-2, with D possibly being TRBD1 (5 bases). With 7 bases removed from V and 2 bases from J, the gap between germline ends came to 17 bases. The germline CDR1 and CDR2 sequences are LNHDA and SQIVND (reference sequence). This CDR3 spans 15 amino acids. Here the CDR3 reads CASIPQGGLNYGYTF. The CDR3 bases are TGTGCCAGTATCCCCCAGGGAGGGTTAAACTATGGCTACACCTTC.

The chain couples TRBV5-1 to TRBJ2-1; TRBD1 aligns across 7 bases. Germline V gene data show CDR1 as SGHRS and CDR2 as YFSETQ. Losses at the gene ends were 3 bases for V and 5 bases for J; bases not matched to a gene: 8. The CDR3 runs to 15 residues. The DNA for the CDR3 is TGCGCCAGCAGCTCACGGACAGGCTCGAACAATGAGCAGTTCTTC. The encoded protein is CASSSRTGSNNEQFF.

The chain combines TRBV6-1 with TRBJ2-3; 12 nucleotides agree with TRBD2. The CDR3 totals 16 residues. V dropped 3 bases and J dropped 5; count of bases not matched to a gene: 6. Germline assignment: CDR1 MNHNS and CDR2 SASEGT. The CDR3 DNA reads as TGTGCCAGCAGTGATCTAGCGGGGGGGGGTGAAGATACGCAGTATTTT. It is translated as CASSDLAGGGEDTQYF.

V usage is TRBV29-1 and J usage is TRBJ2-7; D is uncertain. This CDR3 comprises 11 residues. Germline CDR1 is SQVTM and CDR2 is ANQGSEA. Trimming cost V 4 bases and J 9 bases, with 13 bases left between them. The CDR3 nucleotides are TGCAGCGTTGGTGCAGGCATAGGGCAGTACTTC. It specifies CSVGAGIGQYF.

The chain links TRBV2 to TRBJ2-3; 10 bases match TRBD2. The germline V gene has CDR1 SNHLY and CDR2 FYNNEI. The CDR3 totals 15 residues. V dropped 3 bases and J dropped 7; count of bases not matched to a gene: 7. CDR3 sequence reads: CASSDRAGGRHTQYF. In DNA form, the CDR3 reads TGTGCCAGCAGTGATAGAGCGGGGGGGCGACATACGCAGTATTTT.